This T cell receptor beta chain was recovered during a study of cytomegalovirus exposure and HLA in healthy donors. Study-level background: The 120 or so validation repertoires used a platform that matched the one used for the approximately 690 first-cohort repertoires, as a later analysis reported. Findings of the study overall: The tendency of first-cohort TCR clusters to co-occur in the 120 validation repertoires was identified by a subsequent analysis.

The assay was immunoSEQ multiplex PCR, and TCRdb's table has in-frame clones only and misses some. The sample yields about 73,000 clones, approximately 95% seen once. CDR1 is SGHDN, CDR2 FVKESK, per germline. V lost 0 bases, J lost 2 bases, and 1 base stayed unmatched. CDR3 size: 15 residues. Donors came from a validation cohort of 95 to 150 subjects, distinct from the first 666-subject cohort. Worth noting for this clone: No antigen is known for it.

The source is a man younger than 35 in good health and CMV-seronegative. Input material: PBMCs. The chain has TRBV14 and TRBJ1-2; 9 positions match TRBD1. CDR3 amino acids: CASSQEGTGNYGYTF. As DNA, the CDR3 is TGTGCCAGCAGCCAAGAGGGGACAGGGAACTATGGCTACACCTTC.